This TCR beta chain was profiled in a study of blood T cell repertoires in COVID-19. Study details: COVID-19 samples from acute and convalescent phases originated in the United States, Italy and Spain.

CDR3 length: 15 amino acids. Germline V gene data show CDR1 as MNHNS and CDR2 as SASEGT. V gave up 0 bases and J gave up 4 bases, with 10 bases separating them. As processed by the authors: Reference gene primers were amplified, and this amplification served to estimate nucleated cell counts. Here immunoSEQ multiplex PCR was the method, and the copy in TCRdb shows in-frame clones only, minus some. V and J calls and clone size come straight from that table; D and trimming were deduced from the DNA. This sample has about 230,000 clones; about 88% occur once, and the top ten carry about 1%. Sequenced input: peripheral blood. The source of this sequence is a middle-aged man with acute or convalescent COVID-19. This chain joins TRBV6-1 and TRBJ1-5; weak D call: TRBD1 (5 bases). The CDR3 coding sequence is TGTGCCAGCAGTGAAGCGCTTGGGGGGAATCAGCCCCAGCATTTT. Translated, it gives CASSEALGGNQPQHF.